A single T cell receptor beta chain is shown here with its context. Its antigen is undetermined. The data were obtained in a study of regulatory T cells in long-lasting Graves disease. Study information: Over 5 years of antithyroid drugs plus positive TSH receptor antibodies defined persistent Graves' disease.

Looked up from germline, CDR1 is LGHNA and CDR2 is YNFKEQ. The CDR3 spans 13 residues. The germline V and J ends were trimmed by 1 base and 5 bases, with 8 bases remaining between them. Study outcomes and limitations: When disease was persistent, TRBV28, TRBJ1-2 and TRBJ2-5 were the favored segments.

Libraries of TCR beta came from iRepertoire HTBI primers plus Arm-PCR of CDR3 regions. Original processing notes: The identification of 60 or so TRBV and 14 TRBJ segments was made across samples. In TCRdb, the multiplex PCR reads were re-called with MiXCR into one record per CDR3 protein. In this record, the V and J calls reflect TCRdb's handling and not the investigators' own analysis. The data contain hundreds of thousands of distinct CDR3 sequences, around 30% of them singletons. The time point denotes: persistent/refractory GD, antithyroid drugs over 5 years with positive TRAb. PBMC-extracted RNA yielded the TCR library. A peripheral blood sample, about 9.4 milliliters in volume, was drawn into EDTA tubes.

The clonotype originates from a female donor with Graves disease. Here the sequenced sample was peripheral blood mononuclear cells (PBMCs), taken when the disease was refractory, from a patient treated with antithyroid drugs. The chain combines TRBV4-2 with TRBJ1-1, with D unclear. Written as DNA, the CDR3 is TGTGCCAGCAGCCAAGTGCGCGAGACTGAAGCTTTCTTT. Its translation: CASSQVRETEAFF.